Sequencing of this T cell receptor (beta chain) was carried out in a study of T cell repertoires in cytomegalovirus infection. Study as a whole: A matching HLA type, together with CMV infection, was signaled by public TCR beta signatures. Study-wide points: The response measured ex vivo was dominated by TCR beta clonotypes (HLA-C-restricted and CMV-specific). Public TCR beta family frequency separated CMV-and-HLA carriers, including in an independent cohort.

MiXCR, run by TCRdb on the reads, gives a single entry per CDR3 protein. The data contain some 600,000 distinct CDR3 sequences, 20% to 25% of them seen just once; the ten biggest clones take up approximately 8.2%. At least ten counts were recorded for this clonotype. The target antigen is unknown. The V segment lost 4 bases and the J segment 3 bases; nucleotides outside the gene matches: 8. Looked up from germline, CDR1 is SEHNR and CDR2 is FQNEAQ (reference sequence). This CDR3 is built from 16 residues. The sequencing input was CD8+ T cells from PBMCs. The chain combines TRBV7-9 with TRBJ1-1; 10 positions agree with TRBD1. This clonotype was obtained from a human donor in good health (CMV status not recorded). Some clones in this sample may be carry-over from other donors' samples. The CDR3 loop reads CASSSRGTGADTEAFF. DNA of the CDR3: TGTGCCAGCAGCTCCCGTGGGACAGGGGCGGACACTGAAGCTTTCTTT.